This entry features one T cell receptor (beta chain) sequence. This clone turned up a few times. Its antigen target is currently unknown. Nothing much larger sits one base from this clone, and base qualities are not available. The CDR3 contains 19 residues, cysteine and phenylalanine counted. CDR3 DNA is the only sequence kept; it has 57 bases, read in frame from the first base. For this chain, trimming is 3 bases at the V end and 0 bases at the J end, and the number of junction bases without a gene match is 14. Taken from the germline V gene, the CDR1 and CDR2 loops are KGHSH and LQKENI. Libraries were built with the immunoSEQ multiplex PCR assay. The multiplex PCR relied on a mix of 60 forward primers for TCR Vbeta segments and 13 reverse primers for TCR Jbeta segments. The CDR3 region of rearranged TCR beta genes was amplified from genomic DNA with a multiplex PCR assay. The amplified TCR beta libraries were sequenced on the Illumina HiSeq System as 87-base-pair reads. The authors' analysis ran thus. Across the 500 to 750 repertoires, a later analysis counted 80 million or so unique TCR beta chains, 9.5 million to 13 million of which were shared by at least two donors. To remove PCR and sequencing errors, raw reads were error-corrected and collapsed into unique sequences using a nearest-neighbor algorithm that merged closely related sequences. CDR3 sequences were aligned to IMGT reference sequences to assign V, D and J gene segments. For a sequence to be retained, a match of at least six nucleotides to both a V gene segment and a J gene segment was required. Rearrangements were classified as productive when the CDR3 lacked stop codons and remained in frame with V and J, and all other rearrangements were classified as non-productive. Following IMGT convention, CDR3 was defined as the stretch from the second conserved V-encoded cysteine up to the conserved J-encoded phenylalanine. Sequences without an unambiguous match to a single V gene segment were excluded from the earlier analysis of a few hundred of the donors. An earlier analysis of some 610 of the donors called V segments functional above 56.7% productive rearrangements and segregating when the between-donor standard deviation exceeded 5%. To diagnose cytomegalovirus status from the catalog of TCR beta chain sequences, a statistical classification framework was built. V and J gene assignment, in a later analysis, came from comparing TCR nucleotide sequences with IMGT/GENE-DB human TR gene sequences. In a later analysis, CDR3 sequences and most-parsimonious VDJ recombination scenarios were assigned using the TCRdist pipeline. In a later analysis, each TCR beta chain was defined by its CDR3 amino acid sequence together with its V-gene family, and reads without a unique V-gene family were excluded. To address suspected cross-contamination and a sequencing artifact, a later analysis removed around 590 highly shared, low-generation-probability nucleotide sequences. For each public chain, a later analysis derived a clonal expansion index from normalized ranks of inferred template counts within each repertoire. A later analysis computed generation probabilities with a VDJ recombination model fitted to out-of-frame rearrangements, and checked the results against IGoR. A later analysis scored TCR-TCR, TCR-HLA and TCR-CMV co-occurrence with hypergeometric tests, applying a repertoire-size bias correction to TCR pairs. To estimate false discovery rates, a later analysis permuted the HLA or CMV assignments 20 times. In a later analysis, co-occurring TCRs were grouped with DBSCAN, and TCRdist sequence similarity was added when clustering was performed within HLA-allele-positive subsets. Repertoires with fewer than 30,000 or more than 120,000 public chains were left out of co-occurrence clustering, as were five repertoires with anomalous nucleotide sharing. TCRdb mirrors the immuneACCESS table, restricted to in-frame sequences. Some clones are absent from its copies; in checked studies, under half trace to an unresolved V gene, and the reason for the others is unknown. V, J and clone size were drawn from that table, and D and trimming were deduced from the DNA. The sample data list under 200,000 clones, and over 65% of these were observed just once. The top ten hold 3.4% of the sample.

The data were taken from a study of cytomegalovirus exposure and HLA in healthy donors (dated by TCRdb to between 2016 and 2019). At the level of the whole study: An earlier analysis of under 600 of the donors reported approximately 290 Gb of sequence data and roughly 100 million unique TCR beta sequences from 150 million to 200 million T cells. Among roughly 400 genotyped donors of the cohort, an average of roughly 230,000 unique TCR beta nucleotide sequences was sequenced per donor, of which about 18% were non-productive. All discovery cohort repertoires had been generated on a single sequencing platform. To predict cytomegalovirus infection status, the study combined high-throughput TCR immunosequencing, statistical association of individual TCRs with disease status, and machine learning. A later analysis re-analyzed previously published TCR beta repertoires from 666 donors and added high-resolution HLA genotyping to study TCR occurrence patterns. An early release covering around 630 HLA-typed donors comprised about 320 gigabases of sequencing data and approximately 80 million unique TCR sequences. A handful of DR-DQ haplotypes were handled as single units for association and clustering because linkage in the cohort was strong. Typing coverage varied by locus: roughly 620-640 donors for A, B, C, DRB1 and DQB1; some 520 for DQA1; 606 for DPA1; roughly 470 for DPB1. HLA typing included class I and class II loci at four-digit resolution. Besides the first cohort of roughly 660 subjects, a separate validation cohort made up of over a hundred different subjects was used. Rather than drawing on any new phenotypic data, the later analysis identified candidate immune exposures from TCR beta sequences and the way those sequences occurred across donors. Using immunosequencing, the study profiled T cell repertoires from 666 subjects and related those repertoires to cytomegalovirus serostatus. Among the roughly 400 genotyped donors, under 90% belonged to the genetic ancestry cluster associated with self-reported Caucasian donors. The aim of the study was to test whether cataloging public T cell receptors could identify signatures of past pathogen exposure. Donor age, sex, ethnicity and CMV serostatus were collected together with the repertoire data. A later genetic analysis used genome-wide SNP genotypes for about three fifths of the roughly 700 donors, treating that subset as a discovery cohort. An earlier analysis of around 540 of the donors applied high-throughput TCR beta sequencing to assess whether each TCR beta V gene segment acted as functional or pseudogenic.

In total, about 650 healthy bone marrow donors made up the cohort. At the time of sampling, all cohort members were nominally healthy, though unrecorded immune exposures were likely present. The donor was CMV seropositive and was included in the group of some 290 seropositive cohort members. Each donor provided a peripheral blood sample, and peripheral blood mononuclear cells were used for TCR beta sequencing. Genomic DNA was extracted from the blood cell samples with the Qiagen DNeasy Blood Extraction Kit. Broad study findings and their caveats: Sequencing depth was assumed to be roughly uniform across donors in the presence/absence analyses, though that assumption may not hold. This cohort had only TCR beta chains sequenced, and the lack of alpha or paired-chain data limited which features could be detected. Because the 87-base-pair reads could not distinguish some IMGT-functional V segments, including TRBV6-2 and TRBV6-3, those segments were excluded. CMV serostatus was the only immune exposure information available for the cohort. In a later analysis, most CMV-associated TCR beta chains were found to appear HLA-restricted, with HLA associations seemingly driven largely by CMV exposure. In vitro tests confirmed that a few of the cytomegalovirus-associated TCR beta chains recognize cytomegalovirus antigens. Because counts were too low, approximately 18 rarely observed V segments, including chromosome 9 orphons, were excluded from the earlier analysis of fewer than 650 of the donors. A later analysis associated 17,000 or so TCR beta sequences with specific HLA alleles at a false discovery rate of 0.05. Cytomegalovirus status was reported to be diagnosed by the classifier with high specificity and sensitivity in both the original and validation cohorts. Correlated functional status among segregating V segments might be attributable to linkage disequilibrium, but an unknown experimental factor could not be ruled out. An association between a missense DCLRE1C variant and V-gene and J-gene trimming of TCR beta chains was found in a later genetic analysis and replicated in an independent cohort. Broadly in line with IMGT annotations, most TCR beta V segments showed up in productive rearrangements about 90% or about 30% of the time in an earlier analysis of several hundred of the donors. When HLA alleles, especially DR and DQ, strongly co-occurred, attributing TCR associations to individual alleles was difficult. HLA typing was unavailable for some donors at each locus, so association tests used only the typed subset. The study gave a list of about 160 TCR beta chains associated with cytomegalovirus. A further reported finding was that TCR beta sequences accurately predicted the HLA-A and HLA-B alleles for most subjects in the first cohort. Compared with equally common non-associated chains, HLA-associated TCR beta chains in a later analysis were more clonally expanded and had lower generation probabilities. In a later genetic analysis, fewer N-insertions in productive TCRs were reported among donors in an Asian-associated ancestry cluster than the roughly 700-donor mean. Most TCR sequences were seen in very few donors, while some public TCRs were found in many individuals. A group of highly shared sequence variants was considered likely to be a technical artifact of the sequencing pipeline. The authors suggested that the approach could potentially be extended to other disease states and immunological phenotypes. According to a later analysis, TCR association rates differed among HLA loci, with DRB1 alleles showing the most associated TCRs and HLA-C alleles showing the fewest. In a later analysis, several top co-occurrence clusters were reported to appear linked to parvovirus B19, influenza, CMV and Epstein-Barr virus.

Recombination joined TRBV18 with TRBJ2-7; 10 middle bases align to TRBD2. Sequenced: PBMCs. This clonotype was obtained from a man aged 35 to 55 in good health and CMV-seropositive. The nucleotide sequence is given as TGTGCCAGCTCACCCTCGAGAATTCTAGCGGGAGTGGACTCCTACGAGCAGTACTTC. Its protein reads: CASSPSRILAGVDSYEQYF.